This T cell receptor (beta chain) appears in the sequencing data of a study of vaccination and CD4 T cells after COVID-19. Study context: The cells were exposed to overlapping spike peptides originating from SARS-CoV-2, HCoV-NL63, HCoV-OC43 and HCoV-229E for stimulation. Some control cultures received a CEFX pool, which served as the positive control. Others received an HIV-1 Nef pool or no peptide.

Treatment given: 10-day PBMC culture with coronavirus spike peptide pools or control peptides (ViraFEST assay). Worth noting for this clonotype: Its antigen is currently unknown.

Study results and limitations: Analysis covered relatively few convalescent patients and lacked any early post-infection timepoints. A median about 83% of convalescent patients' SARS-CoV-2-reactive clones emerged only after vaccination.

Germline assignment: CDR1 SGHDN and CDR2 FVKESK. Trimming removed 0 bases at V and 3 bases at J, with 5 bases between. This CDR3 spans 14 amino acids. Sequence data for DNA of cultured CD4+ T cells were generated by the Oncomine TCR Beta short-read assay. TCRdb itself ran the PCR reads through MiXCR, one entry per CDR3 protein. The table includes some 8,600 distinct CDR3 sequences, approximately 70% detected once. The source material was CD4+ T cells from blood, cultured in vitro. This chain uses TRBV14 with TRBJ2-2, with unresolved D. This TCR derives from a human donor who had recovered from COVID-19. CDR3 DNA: TGTGCCAGCAGCCAAGATTGGCACACCGGGGAGCTGTTTTTT. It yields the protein CASSQDWHTGELFF.